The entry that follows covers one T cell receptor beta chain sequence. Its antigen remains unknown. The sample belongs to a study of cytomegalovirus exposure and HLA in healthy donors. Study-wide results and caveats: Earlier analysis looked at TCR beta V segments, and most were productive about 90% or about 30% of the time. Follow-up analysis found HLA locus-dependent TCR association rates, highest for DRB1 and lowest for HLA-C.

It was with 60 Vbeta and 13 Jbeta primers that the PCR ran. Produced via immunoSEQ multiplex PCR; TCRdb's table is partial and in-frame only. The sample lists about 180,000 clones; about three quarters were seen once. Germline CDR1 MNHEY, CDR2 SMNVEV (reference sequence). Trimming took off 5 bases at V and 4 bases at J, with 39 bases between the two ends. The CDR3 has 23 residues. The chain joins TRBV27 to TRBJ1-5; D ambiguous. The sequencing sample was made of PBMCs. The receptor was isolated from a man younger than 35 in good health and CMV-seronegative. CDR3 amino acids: CASSPTRVGGGLHQVYGNQPQHF. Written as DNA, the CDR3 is TGTGCCAGCAGTCCTACCCGAGTTGGTGGAGGGTTGCATCAGGTGTACGGGAATCAGCCCCAGCATTTT.